The 7 T cell receptor beta chains listed next were all sequenced from one sample in a study of blood T cell repertoires in COVID-19. Repertoires were generated with immunoSEQ multiplex PCR, while TCRdb's copy carries only in-frame clones and drops some. The data contain 200,000 to 250,000 clones, roughly 84% of them singletons. The material sequenced was PBMCs or T cells enriched from blood (not recorded which). The receptor set was obtained from a woman aged 40 to 49 who had recovered from COVID-19.

CDR3 nucleotides: TGTGCCAGCAGCTCCTACCCGACGGCGGAAAATGAAAAACTGTTTTTT. It encodes CASSSYPTAENEKLFF. The chain joins TRBV11-3 to TRBJ1-4; D unclear. The CDR3 spans 16 residues. Germline V gives CDR1 SGHNT, CDR2 YENEEA. Between the trimmed V and J ends, which lost 4 bases and 5 bases, there was a span of 17 bases.

The chain links TRBV2 to TRBJ1-5; D is unclear. This CDR3 contains 15 residues. The germline V and J ends were trimmed by 6 bases and 0 bases, with 12 bases remaining between them. Germline-derived CDR1 and CDR2 are SNHLY and FYNNEI. Here the CDR3 reads CASSGLLHSNQPQHF. The DNA of the CDR3 is TGTGCCAGCAGCGGACTTTTACATAGCAATCAGCCCCAGCATTTT.

The chain is built from TRBV5-8 and TRBJ2-1; 9 bases line up with TRBD2. The germline CDR1 and CDR2 sequences are SGHTS and YDEGEE. J gave up 8 bases and V 4 bases, and 16 bases lay outside the gene matches. CDR3 length: 17 amino acids. The CDR3 sequence: CASSPTLGSGSGYEQFF. DNA for the CDR3: TGTGCCAGCAGCCCCACATTAGGTAGCGGGAGTGGGTATGAGCAGTTCTTC.

This clone was counted a single time. The chain is built from TRBV29-1 and TRBJ2-5; the D gene is possibly TRBD1 (5 bases). With 5 bases removed from V and 2 bases from J, the gap between germline ends came to 9 bases. The CDR3 contains 12 residues. Per the germline V gene, CDR1 is SQVTM and CDR2 is ANQGSEA. CDR3 bases: TGCAGCGTTTCGAAGGGGCAAGAGACCCAGTACTTC. It encodes CSVSKGQETQYF. The full variable domain, its missing parts supplied by reference TRBV29-1 and TRBJ2-5, is SAVISQKPSRDICQRGTSLTIQCQVDSQVTMMFWYRQQPGQSLTLIATANQGSEATYESGFVIDKFPISRPNLTFSTLTVSNMSPEDSSIYLCSVSKGQETQYFGPGTRLLVL.

The chain has TRBV7-2 and TRBJ1-2, with D possibly being TRBD1 (5 bases). The CDR3 sequence is 14 residues long. Deletions cut 1 base from V and 7 bases from J, with 13 bases between. Germline CDR1 and CDR2: SGHTA and FQGNSA. CDR3 coding DNA: TGTGCCAGCAGCTTAGGGGGCGGCCCGGGTGGCTACACCTTC. The encoded protein is CASSLGGGPGGYTF.

The chain couples TRBV7-9 to TRBJ1-2; 7 bases line up with TRBD1. The length of the CDR3 is 15 residues. The germline V gene encodes CDR1 SEHNR and CDR2 FQNEAQ (reference sequence). The ends lost 4 bases at V and 4 bases at J; junction bases unmatched: 9. The CDR3 is CASSSLTGLGYGYTF. CDR3 sequence (DNA): TGTGCCAGCAGCTCCTTGACAGGGTTAGGCTATGGCTACACCTTC.

The chain links TRBV2 to TRBJ2-7, with 9 bases aligning to TRBD1. V was clipped by 7 bases and J by 6 bases; unmatched bases: 10. CDR1 is SNHLY, CDR2 FYNNEI, per germline. This CDR3 contains 14 residues. CDR3 protein: CASKTGQGSLEQYF. The CDR3 DNA reads TGTGCCAGCAAGACGGGACAGGGCTCTCTCGAGCAGTACTTC.